A single sample is the source of the 26 T cell receptor beta chains below, sequenced in a study of T cell changes during pregnancy in multiple sclerosis. Measured with immunoSEQ multiplex PCR; TCRdb has only the in-frame clones, and not every one. The data contain around 100,000 clones, about 90% of them seen just once; the ten biggest clones take up about 2%. Material: peripheral blood, obtained after pregnancy. The origin of the receptors is a female donor with multiple sclerosis, enrolled in a pregnancy study.

The rearrangement joins TRBV2 to TRBJ2-4; tentatively, D is TRBD2 (5 bases). The V gene lost 3 bases and the J gene lost 8 bases, with 11 bases spanning the gap. In germline, CDR1 is SNHLY, CDR2 FYNNEI. The CDR3 sequence is 13 residues long. CDR3 sequence (DNA): TGTGCCAGCAGTGAGACGGGGAAGGACATTCAGTACTTC. Protein sequence: CASSETGKDIQYF. The full variable domain, with the rest looked up from reference TRBV2 and TRBJ2-4, is EPEVTQTPSHQVTQMGQEVILRCVPISNHLYFYWYRQILGQKVEFLVSFYNNEISEKSEIFDDQFSVERPDGSNFTLKIRSTKLEDSAMYFCASSETGKDIQYFGAGTRLSVL.

V and J are TRBV6-5 and TRBJ2-7, with 7 bases identical to TRBD2. The CDR3 is made up of 14 amino acids. In germline, CDR1 is MNHEY, CDR2 SVGAGI. With 2 bases clipped from V and 1 base from J, the junction kept 2 bases outside the gene matches. CDR3 DNA: TGTGCCAGCAGTTACCAGCGGGATTCCTACGAGCAGTACTTC. Protein sequence: CASSYQRDSYEQYF.

This clone was observed a single time. This chain links TRBV28 with TRBJ1-2, with 8 positions matching TRBD1. With 8 bases clipped from V and 2 bases from J, the junction kept 16 bases outside the gene matches. Per germline, CDR1 MDHEN and CDR2 SYDVKM. The CDR3 spans 17 residues. The CDR3 DNA sequence: TGTGCCAGCTCGACCCGGACAGGGTCGAGGAAAAACTATGGCTACACCTTC. It encodes CASSTRTGSRKNYGYTF.

The CDR3: CASSLVAMAGTEAFF. CDR3 bases: TGTGCCAGCAGCTTAGTGGCCATGGCGGGCACTGAAGCTTTCTTT. The chain has TRBV7-2 and TRBJ1-1; D call uncertain. V lost 1 base to trimming and J lost 4 bases, with 13 bases between them. The CDR3 covers 15 residues. CDR1 and CDR2 from the germline V gene are SGHTA and FQGNSA. Together with reference TRBV7-2 and TRBJ1-1, the CDR3 gives the full variable domain: GAGVSQSPSNKVTEKGKDVELRCDPISGHTALYWYRQSLGQGLEFLIYFQGNSAPDKSGLPSDRFSAERTGGSVSTLTIQRTQQEDSAVYLCASSLVAMAGTEAFFGQGTRLTVV.

The V gene is TRBV19, the J gene TRBJ1-5, with 12 bases fitting TRBD1. CDR1 and CDR2 (germline): LNHDA, SQIVND (reference sequence). V shed 5 bases, J shed 7 bases, and the junction held 9 bases outside the gene matches. The length of the CDR3 is 16 residues. CDR3 DNA: TGTGCCAGTAGTGCCGGGACAGGGGGCGGATTACAGCCCCAGCATTTT. As protein: CASSAGTGGGLQPQHF.

This chain connects TRBV9 to TRBJ2-7; D remains ambiguous. V was pared by 0 bases and J by 1 base, with 11 bases between. This CDR3 contains 15 residues. Germline V gene lookup returns CDR1 SGDLS and CDR2 YYNGEE. CDR3 residues: CASSVGGDASYEQYF. The CDR3 DNA follows: TGTGCCAGCAGCGTAGGTGGAGATGCGTCCTACGAGCAGTACTTC.

CDR3 nucleotide sequence: TGTGCCAGCAGCTTGGGGGCGGGGACCCAGTACTTC. It yields the protein CASSLGAGTQYF. The chain has TRBV5-6 and TRBJ2-5, with TRBD2 as a possible D gene (5 bases). This CDR3 has 12 residues. Germline V gene lookup returns CDR1 SGHDT and CDR2 YYEEEE. V gave up 0 bases and J gave up 7 bases, with 7 bases separating them.

The V gene is TRBV5-6, the J gene TRBJ1-1, with D hard to call. The CDR3 spans 15 residues. Trimming pared 1 base from V and 0 bases from J, leaving 10 bases between. CDR1 SGHDT and CDR2 YYEEEE come from the germline V gene. This CDR3 reads CASSLTSHLNTEAFF. The CDR3 DNA reads TGTGCCAGCAGCTTGACATCTCACCTGAACACTGAAGCTTTCTTT.

The chain has TRBV15 and TRBJ2-7; the D gene is possibly TRBD1 (6 bases). The germline CDR1 and CDR2 sequences are LNHNV and YYDKDF (reference sequence). The CDR3 contains 13 residues. Trimming took 4 bases from V and 4 from J, leaving 11 bases between them. The CDR3 bases are TGTGCCACCAGCATTGGACAGCAATACGAGCAGTACTTC. This translates into CATSIGQQYEQYF. Complete variable domain (other parts from reference TRBV15 and TRBJ2-7): DAMVIQNPRYQVTQFGKPVTLSCSQTLNHNVMYWYQQKSSQAPKLLFHYYDKDFNNEADTPDNFQSRRPNTSFCFLDIRSPGLGDTAMYLCATSIGQQYEQYFGPGTRLTVT.

V usage is TRBV6-5 and J usage is TRBJ2-7, with 8 bases matching TRBD2. The CDR3 consists of 14 residues. The junction had 10 bases not matched to a gene; V was cut back by 6 bases and J by 6 bases. Germline CDR1 is MNHEY and CDR2 is SVGAGI. CDR3 loop: CASRADSGISEQYF. The CDR3 DNA follows: TGTGCCAGCAGGGCCGATAGCGGGATCTCCGAGCAGTACTTC.

The genes are TRBV15 and TRBJ1-5; D gene ambiguous. The CDR3 runs to 13 residues. Trimming pared 3 bases from V and 7 bases from J, leaving 10 bases between. The germline gives CDR1 LNHNV, CDR2 YYDKDF (reference sequence). The CDR3 nucleotides read TGTGCCACCAGCAGTCCCTTCAGGCAGCCCCAGCATTTT. Its translation: CATSSPFRQPQHF.

CDR3 region: CASSLGGFWGPDEQFF. For the CDR3, the DNA is TGTGCCAGCAGCTTGGGAGGGTTTTGGGGGCCGGATGAGCAGTTCTTC. The rearrangement uses TRBV5-6 and TRBJ2-1; possible D gene TRBD1, 6 bases. The germline V gene has CDR1 SGHDT and CDR2 YYEEEE. The CDR3 has 16 amino acids. V was trimmed by 0 bases and J by 8 bases, leaving 18 bases between them.

This chain joins TRBV5-5 and TRBJ1-1; 10 positions match TRBD1. CDR3 length equals 18 residues. J was trimmed by 0 bases and V by 4 bases; bases with no gene match: 12. The germline V gene encodes CDR1 SGHKS and CDR2 YYEKEE (reference sequence). The CDR3 spells CASSQLWGTGAVNTEAFF. The CDR3, as DNA: TGTGCCAGCAGCCAACTGTGGGGGACAGGGGCAGTGAACACTGAAGCTTTCTTT.

The chain links TRBV7-9 to TRBJ1-5; TRBD1 matches at 9 bases. This CDR3 is built from 16 residues. Germline trimming cut 4 bases from V and 7 bases from J; bases unmatched to any gene: 11. Germline V gives CDR1 SEHNR, CDR2 FQNEAQ (reference sequence). The CDR3 DNA sequence: TGTGCCAGCAGCTCCGACCTGGGGGACAGGGACCAGCCCCAGCATTTT. Protein: CASSSDLGDRDQPQHF. Combining the CDR3 with reference TRBV7-9 and TRBJ1-5 gives the whole variable domain DTGVSQNPRHKITKRGQNVTFRCDPISEHNRLYWYRQTLGQGPEFLTYFQNEAQLEKSRLLSDRFSAERPKGSFSTLEIQRTEQGDSAMYLCASSSDLGDRDQPQHFGDGTRLSIL.

This CDR3 is CASSLVTSGRYTGELFF. The CDR3 nucleotides read TGTGCCAGCAGCTTGGTTACTAGCGGGAGATACACCGGGGAGCTGTTTTTT. This chain joins TRBV5-4 and TRBJ2-2; TRBD2 agrees at 11 bases. Trimming at V came to 0 bases and at J to 3 bases, leaving 4 bases not matched to a gene. The CDR3 totals 17 residues. Germline V gene data show CDR1 as SGHNT and CDR2 as YYREEE (reference sequence).

V usage is TRBV6-7 and J usage is TRBJ2-2, with 9 bases fitting TRBD2. TRBV6-7 is an ORF for which the function is uncertain. This CDR3 has 16 amino acids. The V and J ends lost 2 bases and 2 bases, in that order; junction bases with no gene match: 3. Here the CDR3 reads CASSYPTSGNTGELFF. CDR3 DNA: TGTGCCAGCAGTTACCCGACTAGCGGTAACACCGGGGAGCTGTTTTTT.

This chain links TRBV11-2 with TRBJ2-7; D may be TRBD2 (5 bases). V was clipped by 6 bases and J by 4 bases, with 10 bases between them. The germline V gene encodes CDR1 SGHAT and CDR2 FQNNGV. This CDR3 region has 12 residues. This CDR3 is CASRPRGYEQYF. The DNA for the CDR3 is TGTGCCAGCAGGCCCAGAGGGTACGAGCAGTACTTC.

The gene calls are TRBV2 and TRBJ2-2; 8 bases agree with TRBD1. The V gene's germline CDR1 is SNHLY and CDR2 FYNNEI. The CDR3 totals 15 residues. The J segment lost 7 bases and the V segment lost 3 bases, leaving 7 bases of the junction unmatched. CDR3 nucleotides: TGTGCCAGCAGTGATACCAGGGGGCGGGTCGGGGAGCTGTTTTTT. As protein: CASSDTRGRVGELFF.

This chain joins TRBV9 and TRBJ1-5; D is perhaps TRBD1 (5 bases). This CDR3 contains 14 residues. V lost 0 bases and J lost 7, with 11 bases in between. Germline V gives CDR1 SGDLS, CDR2 YYNGEE. The CDR3 reads CASSVEDSTQPQHF. CDR3 nucleotides: TGTGCCAGCAGCGTAGAAGACAGCACACAGCCCCAGCATTTT.

This chain joins TRBV9 and TRBJ1-6; 7 bases line up with TRBD1. J lost 10 bases, V lost 0 bases, and 4 bases had no gene match. Germline V gene data show CDR1 as SGDLS and CDR2 as YYNGEE. The CDR3 totals 14 residues. The CDR3 DNA reads TGTGCCAGCAGCGTAGACAGGGGTGGATCACCCCTCCACTTT. Amino acids: CASSVDRGGSPLHF.

V is TRBV28 and J is TRBJ1-2; weak D call: TRBD1 (5 bases). Per germline, CDR1 MDHEN and CDR2 SYDVKM. With 3 bases removed from V and 5 bases from J, the gap between germline ends came to 10 bases. CDR3 size: 13 residues. CDR3 in DNA: TGTGCCAGCAGTTTGGCAGGGAGGTATGGCTACACCTTC. Its translation: CASSLAGRYGYTF.

The chain recombines TRBV7-2 with TRBJ2-1; 9 bases match TRBD2. This CDR3 contains 17 residues. The germline CDR1 and CDR2 sequences are SGHTA and FQGNSA. Trimming cost V 3 bases and J 7 bases; bases outside gene matches: 13. In nucleotides, the CDR3 is TGTGCCAGCAGCTTCAGATTAGCGGGAGCCTCCATGAATGAGCAGTTCTTC. Its protein is CASSFRLAGASMNEQFF.

This chain joins TRBV7-2 and TRBJ1-2, with D maybe TRBD1 (5 bases). Trimming shortened V by 0 bases and J by 7 bases, and 15 bases separated the two germline ends. Germline CDR1 is SGHTA and CDR2 is FQGNSA. The CDR3 loop spans 15 amino acids. This CDR3 is CASSLAARALGGYTF. Written as DNA, the CDR3 is TGTGCCAGCAGCTTAGCGGCCAGGGCATTGGGTGGCTACACCTTC. The whole variable domain, filled in from reference TRBV7-2 and TRBJ1-2, reads GAGVSQSPSNKVTEKGKDVELRCDPISGHTALYWYRQSLGQGLEFLIYFQGNSAPDKSGLPSDRFSAERTGGSVSTLTIQRTQQEDSAVYLCASSLAARALGGYTFGSGTRLTVV.

The V call is TRBV27, the J call TRBJ1-6; no clear D. V gave up 3 bases and J gave up 4 bases, with 10 bases separating them. CDR1 and CDR2 (germline): MNHEY, SMNVEV (reference sequence). The CDR3 is 15 residues long. The CDR3 region has the DNA TGTGCCAGCAGTTTTAGGAGGGAGTATAATTCACCCCTCCACTTT. Its protein product is CASSFRREYNSPLHF.

This chain uses TRBV19 with TRBJ2-7; D may be TRBD1 (6 bases). CDR1 and CDR2 (germline): LNHDA, SQIVND (reference sequence). The CDR3 extends over 14 amino acids. V was pared by 4 bases and J by 5 bases, with 15 bases between. CDR3: CASSKSGDMNEQYF. The CDR3 DNA is TGTGCCAGTAGTAAGTCAGGGGATATGAACGAGCAGTACTTC. The full variable domain, completed using reference TRBV19 and TRBJ2-7, is DGGITQSPKYLFRKEGQNVTLSCEQNLNHDAMYWYRQDPGQGLRLIYYSQIVNDFQKGDIAEGYSVSREKKESFPLTVTSAQKNPTAFYLCASSKSGDMNEQYFGPGTRLTVT.

The rearrangement uses TRBV5-1 and TRBJ2-7; TRBD1 agrees at 8 bases. Germline V lookup: CDR1 SGHRS, CDR2 YFSETQ. Losses at the gene ends were 5 bases for V and 2 bases for J; bases not matched to a gene: 6. The CDR3 is 14 amino acids. DNA for the CDR3: TGCGCCAGCAGTGAAGGGACAGGTCCCTACGAGCAGTACTTC. Its translation: CASSEGTGPYEQYF.